One and the same sample provided the 22 T cell receptor beta chains below, sequenced in a study of blood T cells in healthy people across ages. For the second PCR, which ran for roughly 7 to 11 cycles, a sample-barcoded 5' primer and a J-beta primer mix were used. TCRdb analysed the 5' RACE reads with MiXCR anew, one entry per CDR3 protein. The sample shows about 650,000 distinct CDR3 sequences, less than 40% of them seen only once. Material for sequencing was blood. The receptors here all came from a woman of 80 years or more in good health.

CDR3 in DNA: TGTGCCACCACGCCCCGGGAGTCTCGCAATGAGCAGTTCTTC. Translation: CATTPRESRNEQFF. The J gene is TRBJ2-1, the V gene TRBV10-3; D might be TRBD2 (6 bases). V was clipped by 10 bases and J by 6 bases, with 19 bases between them. CDR1 and CDR2 (germline): ENHRY, SYGVKD. This CDR3 region has 14 residues.

This clonotype appeared many times. Given a much more abundant clone one base away, this may be a read error. The J gene is TRBJ2-5, the V gene TRBV20-1; 12 bases match TRBD1. Germline V CDR1 and CDR2: DFQATT, SNEGSKA (reference sequence). J lost 11 bases, V lost 5 bases, and 6 bases had no gene match. The CDR3 consists of 12 residues. CDR3 in DNA: TGCAGTGCTGGGGACAGGGGGCTTGAGCAGTACTTC. As protein: CSAGDRGLEQYF.

This chain's CDR3 is CASRLTDPYGYTF. CDR3 nucleotide sequence: TGTGCCAGCAGGCTGACGGATCCTTATGGCTACACCTTC. The chain has TRBV28 and TRBJ1-2, with D unclear. The CDR3 is 13 amino acids. Germline-derived CDR1 and CDR2 are MDHEN and SYDVKM. Trimming took off 6 bases at V and 5 bases at J, with 13 bases between the two ends.

This clonotype was recorded at least ten times. The J gene is TRBJ2-3, the V gene TRBV7-2; weak D call: TRBD2 (6 bases). Germline V lookup: CDR1 SGHTA, CDR2 FQGNSA. The CDR3 runs to 16 residues. The V end was cut by 2 bases, the J end by 6 bases, with 18 bases between. In nucleotides, the CDR3 is TGTGCCAGCAGCTTAACCGGGACTTATGGGCTGGATACGCAGTATTTT. This gives the protein CASSLTGTYGLDTQYF.

This clonotype has ten or more counts. V and J are TRBV29-1 and TRBJ1-1; TRBD1 aligns across 7 bases. Germline-derived CDR1 and CDR2 are SQVTM and ANQGSEA. CDR3 length: 13 amino acids. The ends lost 6 bases at V and 1 base at J; junction bases unmatched: 5. The CDR3 loop is CSVLTGTNTEAFF. The CDR3 DNA is TGCAGCGTCCTGACAGGGACGAACACTGAAGCTTTCTTT.

This clonotype was seen many times. This chain uses TRBV20-1 with TRBJ2-1; perhaps D is TRBD1 or TRBD2 (6 bases each). CDR3 length: 14 amino acids. Looked up from germline, CDR1 is DFQATT and CDR2 is SNEGSKA (reference sequence). Deletions cut 2 bases from V and 7 bases from J, with 15 bases between. The CDR3: CSARKGGAGNEQFF. The DNA of the CDR3 is TGCAGTGCTAGAAAGGGGGGCGCGGGGAATGAGCAGTTCTTC.

The rearrangement uses TRBV28 and TRBJ2-7; D possibly corresponds to TRBD1 (6 bases). The CDR3 sequence is 14 residues long. Trimming left V 5 bases short and J 1 base short, with 12 bases between. In germline, CDR1 is MDHEN, CDR2 SYDVKM. CDR3 amino acids: CASSHGQRSYEQYF. Here the CDR3 DNA reads TGTGCCAGCAGTCATGGACAGAGGTCCTACGAGCAGTACTTC.

The rearrangement links TRBV4-3 to TRBJ2-1; weak D call: TRBD2 (8 bases). V lost 7 bases to trimming and J lost 5 bases, with 21 bases between them. Per the germline V gene, CDR1 is LGHNA and CDR2 is YSLEER. The CDR3 has 16 amino acids. The CDR3 bases are TGCGCCAGCACCCAGGGGGTGGCGGGAGGAGACAATGAGCAGTTCTTC. Its translation: CASTQGVAGGDNEQFF.

In this sample, this clonotype turned up a few times. The V and J genes are TRBV15 and TRBJ1-4, with 8 bases matching TRBD1. CDR1 LNHNV and CDR2 YYDKDF come from the germline V gene (reference sequence). The ends lost 1 base at V and 8 bases at J; junction bases unmatched: 9. The CDR3 sequence is 16 residues long. As DNA, the CDR3 is TGTGCCACCAGCAGAGGCTTAGGACAGGGAAGGGAAAAACTGTTTTTT. Translated: CATSRGLGQGREKLFF.

DNA for the CDR3: TGTGCCAGCAGCGGTCCCCTGAGTAGTATAAACATTCAGTACTTC. The encoded protein is CASSGPLSSINIQYF. V gene TRBV28 combines with J gene TRBJ2-4; D gene uncertain. The CDR3 has 15 residues. Trimming pared 6 bases from V and 6 bases from J, leaving 18 bases between. Germline V lookup: CDR1 MDHEN, CDR2 SYDVKM.

The CDR3 nucleotides are TGTGCCAGCAGCTTGGGGTACAGGGGAAAGGGGTACAGCTCCTACGAGCAGTACTTC. Encoded protein: CASSLGYRGKGYSSYEQYF. The chain employs TRBV5-5 and TRBJ2-7, with 7 positions matching TRBD1. CDR1 is SGHKS and CDR2 is YYEKEE in the germline V gene (reference sequence). V dropped 0 bases and J dropped 0; count of bases not matched to a gene: 15. This CDR3 has 19 residues. Filled out from reference TRBV5-5 and TRBJ2-7, the complete variable domain reads DAGVTQSPTHLIKTRGQQVTLRCSPISGHKSVSWYQQVLGQGPQFIFQYYEKEERGRGNFPDRFSARQFPNYSSELNVNALLLGDSALYLCASSLGYRGKGYSSYEQYFGPGTRLTVT.

Comments on this clonotype: The germline gene is not matched at one end of the junction; a read error may be the cause. The chain joins TRBV15 to TRBJ2-7, with D possibly being TRBD1 or TRBD2 (5 bases each). CDR1 and CDR2 from the germline V gene are LNHNV and YYDKDF (reference sequence). The CDR3 is 14 amino acids. The CDR3 DNA reads TGTGCCGCCAGCAGAGCCGGGACCCGGGACGGGCAGTACTTC. This encodes CAASRAGTRDGQYF.

The table lists this clonotype with many counts. The DNA of the CDR3 is TGCGCCAGCAGCCCCGGGACTAGCGGCACAGATACGCAGTATTTT. Its protein is CASSPGTSGTDTQYF. The V gene is TRBV5-1, the J gene TRBJ2-3; the match to TRBD2 covers 10 bases. This CDR3 contains 15 residues. The ends lost 4 bases at V and 1 base at J; junction bases unmatched: 3. Per germline, CDR1 SGHRS and CDR2 YFSETQ.

This clonotype was recorded a few times. The CDR3 sequence: CAWIRTGGGYTF. The CDR3 DNA reads TGTGCCTGGATTCGGACAGGGGGTGGCTACACCTTC. The chain has TRBV30 and TRBJ1-2; 10 bases are a match to TRBD1. Losses at the gene ends were 4 bases for V and 7 bases for J; bases not matched to a gene: 3. Germline loops: CDR1 GTSNPN, CDR2 SVGIG (reference sequence). CDR3 length: 12 amino acids.

The rearrangement joins TRBV12-3 or TRBV12-4 to TRBJ2-3, with 7 positions matching TRBD2. This CDR3 is built from 17 residues. The V and J ends lost 0 bases and 4 bases, in that order; junction bases with no gene match: 10. The CDR3 loop is CASSLAGLGVGADTQYF. DNA of the CDR3: TGTGCCAGCAGTTTAGCTGGACTAGGGGTGGGCGCAGATACGCAGTATTTT.

V usage is TRBV6-1 and J usage is TRBJ2-6; D perhaps matches TRBD2 (5 bases). The germline gives CDR1 MNHNS, CDR2 SASEGT. The CDR3 extends over 17 amino acids. With 6 bases removed from V and 2 bases from J, the gap between germline ends came to 17 bases. CDR3 sequence (DNA): TGTGCCAGCAGAAATCCCGGAAGCGGTGCTGGGGCCAACGTCCTGACTTTC. This sequence encodes CASRNPGSGAGANVLTF.

A word on this clonotype: This sequence may be a read error, since a much larger clone differs from it by one base. This chain connects TRBV5-6 to TRBJ2-5, with 10 bases lining up with TRBD1. Near its end, the DNA agrees better with TRBJ2-7, so the J call may be wrong. CDR3 length equals 14 residues. CDR1 is SGHDT, CDR2 YYEEEE, per germline. CDR3 region: CAGVGTGDINEQYF. The CDR3 DNA follows: TGTGCCGGCGTCGGGACAGGGGATATAAACGAGCAGTACTTC.

V and J are TRBV18 and TRBJ2-5; D might be TRBD2 (5 bases). Germline V lookup: CDR1 KGHSH, CDR2 LQKENI. Trimming took 3 bases from V and 4 from J, leaving 15 bases between them. The CDR3 has 15 residues. CDR3 sequence reads: CASSPAGRPRETQYF. CDR3 nucleotides: TGTGCCAGCTCACCGGCGGGCAGGCCCAGAGAGACCCAGTACTTC.

The gene calls are TRBV6-1 and TRBJ1-2, with D possibly matching TRBD1 (5 bases). This CDR3 has 17 residues. The V end was cut by 5 bases, the J end by 2 bases, with 21 bases between. Germline V gene sequence: CDR1 MNHNS, CDR2 SASEGT. CDR3 region: CASSPTGWGGDNYGYTF. The DNA for the CDR3 is TGTGCCAGCAGTCCCACAGGTTGGGGCGGAGACAACTATGGCTACACCTTC.

This clonotype appeared a few times. The chain uses TRBV7-3 and TRBJ2-3; D is undetermined. CDR1 and CDR2 (germline): SGHTA, FQGTGA. CDR3 length: 16 residues. V was cut by 1 base and J by 4 bases, with 15 bases left in between. The CDR3 spells CASSLNGRLVADTQYF. As DNA, the CDR3 is TGTGCCAGCAGCTTAAACGGGCGGCTAGTCGCAGATACGCAGTATTTT.

This clonotype was seen a single time. Here the CDR3 reads CASSRGQGATEAFF. DNA for the CDR3: TGTGCCAGCAGCCGAGGACAGGGGGCAACTGAAGCTTTCTTT. This chain connects TRBV13 to TRBJ1-1; 11 nucleotides agree with TRBD1. The CDR3 extends over 14 amino acids. Trimming removed 5 bases from V and 5 bases from J; junction bases left unmatched: 4. The V gene's germline CDR1 is PRHDT and CDR2 FYEKMQ (reference sequence). The complete variable domain, with remaining parts taken from reference TRBV13 and TRBJ1-1, reads AAGVIQSPRHLIKEKRETATLKCYPIPRHDTVYWYQQGPGQDPQFLISFYEKMQSDKGSIPDRFSAQQFSDYHSELNMSSLELGDSALYFCASSRGQGATEAFFGQGTRLTVV.

The sample holds many counts of this clonotype. The CDR3 DNA is TGCGCCAGCAGCCCAGGACTAGCGGGACCCCAAGAGACCCAGTACTTC. Residues: CASSPGLAGPQETQYF. V usage is TRBV5-1 and J usage is TRBJ2-5; TRBD2 matches 12 bases. V lost 4 bases to trimming and J lost 1 base; unmatched junction nucleotides: 5. Germline CDR1 is SGHRS and CDR2 is YFSETQ. The CDR3 has 16 residues. The entire variable domain, with the rest obtained from reference TRBV5-1 and TRBJ2-5, is as follows: KAGVTQTPRYLIKTRGQQVTLSCSPISGHRSVSWYQQTPGQGLQFLFEYFSETQRNKGNFPGRFSGRQFSNSRSEMNVSTLELGDSALYLCASSPGLAGPQETQYFGPGTRLLVL.